The present entry profiles one T cell receptor beta chain with its context. This entry is derived from a study of cytomegalovirus exposure and HLA in healthy donors. The PCR employed 60 Vbeta primers together with 13 Jbeta primers. Libraries were prepared by immunoSEQ multiplex PCR; TCRdb keeps only in-frame clonotypes and omits some of them. This sample carries about 150,000 clones, 75% of them seen once, and the ten largest clones take more than 1.2%. The germline V gene has CDR1 SGHDN and CDR2 FVKESK. The junction had 11 bases not matched to a gene; V was cut back by 4 bases and J by 6 bases. The CDR3 spans 17 residues.

This sequence joins TRBV14 and TRBJ2-3, with 12 positions matching TRBD2. Sample: PBMCs. The receptor was derived from a man aged 18-30 years in good health and CMV-seronegative. CDR3 loop: CASSPRLAGVFSDTQYF. The DNA for the CDR3 is TGTGCCAGCAGCCCGAGACTAGCGGGAGTATTCTCGGATACGCAGTATTTT.